This passage covers 18 T cell receptor beta chains from one sample sequenced in a study of vaccination effects on CD4 cells after COVID-19. What these receptors recognize is not known. Produced via immunoSEQ multiplex PCR; TCRdb's table is partial and in-frame only. This sample has roughly 20,000 clones, with roughly 70% found just once. Expansion of antigen-specific CD4+ T cells with viral peptide pools was carried out by the ViraFEST assay before sequencing. CD4+ T cell isolation took place after nine to eleven days of culture. This material consisted of CD4+ T cells from PBMCs cultured with HCoV-229E spike peptides, taken before COVID-19 vaccination. These receptors were collected from a human donor who received a COVID-19 vaccine.

This chain joins TRBV27 and TRBJ2-7, with D perhaps TRBD1 (6 bases). Trimming removed 11 bases at V and 5 bases at J, with 10 bases between. The CDR3 is made up of 10 amino acids. The germline V gene encodes CDR1 MNHEY and CDR2 SMNVEV (reference sequence). CDR3 loop: CAGGGDEQYF. DNA of the CDR3: TGTGCCGGTGGGGGCGACGAGCAGTACTTC.

The rearrangement joins TRBV30 to TRBJ1-3; D not certain. Trimming cost V 0 bases and J 2 bases, with 11 bases left between them. Per germline, CDR1 GTSNPN and CDR2 SVGIG (reference sequence). The CDR3 has 15 residues. The CDR3: CAWSVGLTTGNTIYF. Written as DNA, the CDR3 is TGTGCCTGGAGTGTAGGCTTAACCACTGGAAACACCATATATTTT.

The chain couples TRBV7-2 to TRBJ2-3; 10 positions agree with TRBD2. The CDR3 loop spans 15 amino acids. J was trimmed by 8 bases and V by 5 bases; bases with no gene match: 10. Germline values: CDR1 SGHTA, CDR2 FQGNSA. This CDR3 is CASSSYSGRGGTQYF. The CDR3 DNA reads TGTGCCAGCAGCAGTTACAGCGGGAGGGGGGGTACGCAGTATTTT.

The chain is built from TRBV2 and TRBJ2-5, with D unresolved. The CDR3 extends over 13 amino acids. The germline gives CDR1 SNHLY, CDR2 FYNNEI. V was cut by 7 bases and J by 1 base, with 10 bases left in between. In nucleotides, the CDR3 is TGTGCCAGCAATGGGGTTTTCCAAGAGACCCAGTACTTC. It is translated as CASNGVFQETQYF.

The V and J genes are TRBV5-6 and TRBJ1-2; 7 bases line up with TRBD1. Germline-derived CDR1 and CDR2 are SGHDT and YYEEEE. The CDR3 loop spans 13 amino acids. V dropped 0 bases and J dropped 9; count of bases not matched to a gene: 5. CDR3 in DNA: TGTGCCAGCAGCTTGGACAGGGGAAGTCGCTACACCTTC. Translation: CASSLDRGSRYTF. Supplemented by reference TRBV5-6 and TRBJ1-2, the full variable domain reads DAGVTQSPTHLIKTRGQQVTLRCSPKSGHDTVSWYQQALGQGPQFIFQYYEEEERQRGNFPDRFSGHQFPNYSSELNVNALLLGDSALYLCASSLDRGSRYTFGSGTRLTVV.

The chain couples TRBV2 to TRBJ1-6; D call uncertain. The length of the CDR3 is 15 residues. The V end was cut by 7 bases, the J end by 6 bases, with 16 bases between. CDR1 is SNHLY and CDR2 is FYNNEI in the germline V gene. The CDR3 loop is CASTRTDLPNSPLHF. CDR3 sequence (DNA): TGTGCCAGCACCCGGACTGATCTGCCTAATTCACCCCTCCACTTT.

This chain connects TRBV5-1 to TRBJ2-6, with no clear D. This CDR3 spans 15 amino acids. Germline V CDR1 and CDR2: SGHRS, YFSETQ. The V end lost 4 bases, the J end lost 0 bases, and 8 bases lay between the germline ends. The CDR3 loop is CASSGSSSGANVLTF. CDR3 nucleotides: TGCGCCAGCAGCGGCTCTAGCTCTGGGGCCAACGTCCTGACTTTC.

In its sample, this clone was seen once. The J gene is TRBJ1-1, the V gene TRBV6-4; D gene unclear. V was cut by 3 bases and J by 4 bases, with 12 bases left in between. The CDR3 has 14 residues. Germline CDR1 and CDR2: MRHNA and SNTAGT. The CDR3 is CASSDEGKGTEAFF. The CDR3 DNA sequence: TGTGCCAGCAGTGATGAGGGTAAGGGCACTGAAGCTTTCTTT.

J is TRBJ2-3 and V is TRBV29-1, with 11 bases aligning to TRBD2. The germline gives CDR1 SQVTM, CDR2 ANQGSEA. The CDR3 totals 14 residues. The junction had 4 bases not matched to a gene; V was cut back by 5 bases and J by 3 bases. CDR3 sequence: CSVLAGGPTDTQYF. CDR3 DNA sequence: TGCAGCGTTTTAGCGGGAGGGCCGACAGATACGCAGTATTTT.

Only one count was recorded for this clone. The V gene is TRBV9, the J gene TRBJ2-3, with D possibly TRBD2 on 6 matching bases. This CDR3 has 14 residues. Germline-derived CDR1 and CDR2 are SGDLS and YYNGEE. V dropped 3 bases and J dropped 3 bases, with 11 bases sitting between them. CDR3 bases: TGTGCCAGCAGCGAGGGAGGTAGGACAGATACGCAGTATTTT. This encodes CASSEGGRTDTQYF. The entire variable domain, with the rest obtained from reference TRBV9 and TRBJ2-3, is as follows: DSGVTQTPKHLITATGQRVTLRCSPRSGDLSVYWYQQSLDQGLQFLIQYYNGEERAKGNILERFSAQQFPDLHSELNLSSLELGDSALYFCASSEGGRTDTQYFGPGTRLTVL.

This chain uses TRBV5-6 with TRBJ2-1; 8 bases are shared with TRBD2. Per germline, CDR1 SGHDT and CDR2 YYEEEE. V lost 0 bases to trimming and J lost 7 bases; unmatched junction nucleotides: 12. The CDR3 is 17 amino acids. The CDR3 spells CASSLGYGGGSVNEQFF. The CDR3, as DNA: TGTGCCAGCAGCTTGGGCTACGGCGGGGGGTCGGTGAATGAGCAGTTCTTC.

The J gene is TRBJ2-2, the V gene TRBV19; tentatively, D is TRBD2 (5 bases). V was shortened by 4 bases and J by 7 bases, with 16 bases between the two germline ends. CDR1 is LNHDA, CDR2 SQIVND, per germline (reference sequence). The CDR3 covers 15 residues. This chain's CDR3 is CASSSEAVLGGELFF. The CDR3 bases are TGTGCCAGTAGTAGCGAAGCGGTGCTCGGCGGGGAGCTGTTTTTT.

This sequence joins TRBV2 and TRBJ2-1, with 7 bases that match TRBD2. The CDR3 sequence is 15 residues long. Germline CDR1 reads SNHLY; CDR2 reads FYNNEI. V lost 11 bases to trimming and J lost 8 bases; unmatched junction nucleotides: 18. As DNA, the CDR3 is TGTGCCGGAACAAAAGGGGCGGGAGCTTATTATGAGCAGTTCTTC. It is translated as CAGTKGAGAYYEQFF.

The V and J genes are TRBV5-6 and TRBJ1-2; D is ambiguous. Germline CDR1 is SGHDT and CDR2 is YYEEEE. There are 12 residues in the CDR3. V lost 1 base and J lost 5, with 6 bases in between. DNA of the CDR3: TGTGCCAGCAGCTTGTTTTCATATGGCTACACCTTC. Translation: CASSLFSYGYTF. The full variable domain, rest sourced from reference TRBV5-6 and TRBJ1-2, is DAGVTQSPTHLIKTRGQQVTLRCSPKSGHDTVSWYQQALGQGPQFIFQYYEEEERQRGNFPDRFSGHQFPNYSSELNVNALLLGDSALYLCASSLFSYGYTFGSGTRLTVV.

The chain has TRBV14 and TRBJ2-7, with 13 bases identical to TRBD2. Germline trimming cut 5 bases from V and 0 bases from J; bases unmatched to any gene: 10. Germline V gives CDR1 SGHDN, CDR2 FVKESK. The CDR3 length is 18 residues. The CDR3: CASSKGGLAGPLSYEQYF. In DNA form, the CDR3 reads TGTGCCAGCAGCAAGGGGGGACTAGCGGGGCCCCTCTCCTACGAGCAGTACTTC. The full variable domain, its missing parts supplied by reference TRBV14 and TRBJ2-7, is EAGVTQFPSHSVIEKGQTVTLRCDPISGHDNLYWYRRVMGKEIKFLLHFVKESKQDESGMPNNRFLAERTGGTYSTLKVQPAELEDSGVYFCASSKGGLAGPLSYEQYFGPGTRLTVT.

The rearrangement links TRBV5-8 to TRBJ1-5, with D possibly being TRBD1 (6 bases). V shed 4 bases and J shed 5 bases, with 13 bases lying between them. The CDR3 is 14 amino acids. Germline V lookup: CDR1 SGHTS, CDR2 YDEGEE. The CDR3 region is CASSPGQLDQPQHF. The CDR3 DNA reads as TGTGCCAGCAGCCCCGGACAGTTGGATCAGCCCCAGCATTTT.

The J gene is TRBJ1-1, the V gene TRBV5-1; D gene ambiguous. V lost 5 bases and J 0 bases, leaving 8 bases between the germline ends. CDR3 length: 13 amino acids. CDR1 is SGHRS and CDR2 is YFSETQ in the germline V gene. The CDR3 reads CASSKGMNTEAFF. The CDR3, as DNA: TGCGCCAGCAGTAAGGGCATGAACACTGAAGCTTTCTTT.

This chain joins TRBV5-4 and TRBJ1-6; maybe TRBD1 (5 bases). Trimming cost V 4 bases and J 4 bases, with 12 bases left between them. This CDR3 spans 15 amino acids. From germline, CDR1 is SGHNT and CDR2 YYREEE (reference sequence). The CDR3 is CASSLGHNYNSPLHF. The CDR3 nucleotides read TGTGCCAGCAGCCTTGGACACAATTATAATTCACCCCTCCACTTT.